This T cell receptor beta chain came from a study of blood T cell repertoires in COVID-19. Study summary: PBMCs, B-cell-depleted T cells, or T cells provided the cDNA or gDNA that made up the material.

Membership in each cohort depended on participant-reported clinical history. Exposed enrollees had met someone with a PCR-confirmed or clinician-diagnosed COVID-19 case at some point within the 2 weeks before study entry. Original processing methods: Quantification of nucleated cells was approximated via reference gene primer amplification. Repertoires were generated with immunoSEQ multiplex PCR, while TCRdb's copy carries only in-frame clones and drops some. D and trimming were read from the DNA, whereas the V and J calls and clone size are those reported in that table. This table has 250,000 or so clones, around 82% appearing once. Unmatched junction bases numbered 9, after V lost 10 bases and J lost 4 bases. Germline CDR1 SNHLY, CDR2 FYNNEI. The length of the CDR3 is 13 residues.

V is TRBV2 and J is TRBJ2-5, with 7 nucleotides matching TRBD1. Source material: PBMCs or T cells enriched from blood (not recorded which). The receptor comes from a middle-aged woman who had been exposed to COVID-19. The CDR3 nucleotides read TGTGCCAACAACAGGGGCGGTGGAGAGACCCAGTACTTC. Encoded protein: CANNRGGGETQYF.